These 5 T cell receptor beta chains originate from one sample sequenced in a study of CD8 T cells in ankylosing spondylitis. TCRdb itself ran the 5' RACE reads through MiXCR, one entry per CDR3 protein. The data show about 100,000 distinct CDR3 sequences, with around 10% seen just once and approximately 5.5% held by the top ten. The sequenced sample was blood, either unsorted or a sorted T cell fraction (not recorded which). All receptors come from a male donor with ankylosing spondylitis or in good health (not recorded which).

The table lists this clonotype with many counts. The chain combines TRBV28 with TRBJ2-1; D may be TRBD2 (5 bases). CDR1 and CDR2 (germline): MDHEN, SYDVKM. The CDR3 runs 13 residues. V gave up 5 bases and J gave up 8 bases, with 13 bases separating them. The CDR3 spells CASSSGSSHEQFF. Written as DNA, the CDR3 is TGTGCCAGCAGTAGCGGTTCATCCCATGAGCAGTTCTTC.

A few counts support this clonotype. The chain carries TRBV6-1 and TRBJ2-6; a weak D match, TRBD2 (7 bases). Germline CDR1 is MNHNS and CDR2 is SASEGT. The CDR3 consists of 16 residues. V was trimmed by 4 bases and J by 4 bases, leaving 14 bases between them. The CDR3: CASSAQAGAGANVLTF. In DNA form, the CDR3 reads TGTGCCAGCAGTGCCCAGGCGGGGGCCGGGGCCAACGTCCTGACTTTC.

In this sample, this clonotype turned up many times. The chain links TRBV20-1 to TRBJ1-4; no definite D call. V lost 0 bases and J 4 bases, leaving 9 bases between the germline ends. This CDR3 comprises 14 residues. CDR1 is DFQATT, CDR2 SNEGSKA, per germline (reference sequence). DNA of the CDR3: TGCAGTGCTAGAGATCACCGGGGTAATGAAAAACTGTTTTTT. Protein product: CSARDHRGNEKLFF.

This clonotype was seen at least ten times. CDR3 in DNA: TGTGCCAGCAGTACTGATAGCGGGGGCCTATGGGTCAATGAGCAGTTCTTC. As protein: CASSTDSGGLWVNEQFF. This chain connects TRBV12-3 or TRBV12-4 to TRBJ2-1; 9 positions agree with TRBD2. The CDR3 sequence is 17 residues long. V lost 5 bases and J lost 6; bases outside the gene matches: 14.

Details on this clonotype: Just one base apart from a much larger clone, this may be a read error. This chain links TRBV20-1 with TRBJ1-5; tentatively, D is TRBD1 (6 bases). CDR1 and CDR2 from the germline V gene are DFQATT and SNEGSKA (reference sequence). This CDR3 contains 14 residues. CDR3 loop: CSARHNRADQRQHF. In DNA form, the CDR3 reads TGCAGTGCTAGACACAACAGGGCCGATCAGCGCCAGCATTTT.